These 5 T cell receptor beta chains came from one sample sequenced in a study of CD8 T cells in ankylosing spondylitis. Study-level points and caveats: Typical of ankylosing spondylitis blood, it appeared, was a TCR beta motif of about eight highly homologous variants.

MiXCR was run by TCRdb on the 5' RACE reads, yielding one entry per CDR3 protein. The table has about 540,000 distinct CDR3 sequences, roughly 13% seen once. Antigen specificity for these receptors is unknown. The sample taken for sequencing was blood, either unsorted or a sorted T cell fraction (not recorded which). These receptors all stem from a male donor with ankylosing spondylitis.

This sequence joins TRBV2 and TRBJ2-7; 7 positions agree with TRBD1. V dropped 2 bases and J dropped 4; count of bases not matched to a gene: 2. The CDR3 contains 13 residues. Germline CDR1 reads SNHLY; CDR2 reads FYNNEI. CDR3 DNA: TGTGCCAGCAGTGAACAGACAGGGTACGAGCAGTACGTC. Residues: CASSEQTGYEQYV.

The chain carries TRBV5-1 and TRBJ1-1, with 9 positions matching TRBD1. The CDR3 runs 16 residues. The germline CDR1 and CDR2 sequences are SGHRS and YFSETQ. Germline trimming cut 4 bases from V and 2 bases from J; bases unmatched to any gene: 9. CDR3 protein: CASSPDRGEQNTEAFF. The DNA for the CDR3 is TGCGCCAGCAGCCCGGACAGGGGCGAGCAAAACACTGAAGCTTTCTTT.

The chain couples TRBV3-1 to TRBJ2-1, with 9 bases that match TRBD2. Germline lookup yields CDR1 LGHDT and CDR2 YNNKEL (reference sequence). Trimming took 5 bases from V and 12 from J; bases not matched to a gene: 8. The CDR3 is made up of 13 amino acids. CDR3 protein: CASSSGTSQGQFF. CDR3 bases: TGTGCCAGCAGCTCCGGGACTAGCCAGGGGCAGTTCTTC.

Many counts were recorded for this clonotype. V is TRBV5-1 and J is TRBJ2-1, with D perhaps TRBD2 (5 bases). The CDR3 length is 17 residues. The germline CDR1 and CDR2 sequences are SGHRS and YFSETQ. V was clipped by 0 bases and J by 2 bases, with 15 bases between them. CDR3 residues: CASSLEGPPRAYNEQFF. CDR3 nucleotides: TGCGCCAGCAGCTTGGAAGGGCCCCCGAGGGCCTACAATGAGCAGTTCTTC.

The chain is built from TRBV20-1 and TRBJ2-7; no clear D gene. Germline lookup yields CDR1 DFQATT and CDR2 SNEGSKA (reference sequence). Trimming removed 0 bases at V and 8 bases at J, with 11 bases between. There are 12 residues in the CDR3. The CDR3: CSAREQPTKQYF. CDR3 DNA: TGCAGTGCTAGAGAACAGCCTACGAAGCAGTACTTC.